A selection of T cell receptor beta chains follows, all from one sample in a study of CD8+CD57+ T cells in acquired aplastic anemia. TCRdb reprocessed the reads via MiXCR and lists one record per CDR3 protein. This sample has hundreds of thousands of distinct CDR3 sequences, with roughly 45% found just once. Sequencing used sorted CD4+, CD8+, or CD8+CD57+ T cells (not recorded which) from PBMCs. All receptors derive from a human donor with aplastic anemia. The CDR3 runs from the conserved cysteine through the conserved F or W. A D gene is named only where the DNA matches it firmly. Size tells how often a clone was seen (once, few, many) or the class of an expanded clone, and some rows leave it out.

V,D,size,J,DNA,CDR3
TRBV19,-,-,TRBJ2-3,TGTGCCAGTAGTATTTCTAGCGCAGATACGCAGTATTTT,CASSISSADTQYF
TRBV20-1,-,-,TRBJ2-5,TGCAGTGCTACTACCCTTCAGACAGGAGGAGGGGAGACCCAGTACTTC,CSATTLQTGGGETQYF
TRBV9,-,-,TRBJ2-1,TGTGCCAGCAGCTGGAGGGGGGCTCGTGCCGATACGCAGTTCTTC,CASSWRGARADTQFF
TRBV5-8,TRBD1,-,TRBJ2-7,TGTGCCAGCAGCCTCTTCAGGGGGTACGAGCAGTACTTC,CASSLFRGYEQYF
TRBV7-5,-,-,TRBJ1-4,-,CISVPVFLRALNEKLLF
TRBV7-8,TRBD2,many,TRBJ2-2,TGTGCCAGCAGCCCCGCAGCGGGGAACCGACGCACCGGGGAGCTGTTTTTT,CASSPAAGNRRTGELFF
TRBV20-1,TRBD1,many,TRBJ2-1,TGCAGTGCTAGAGTAGCAGGGGGCCGGGGTGAGCAGTTCTTC,CSARVAGGRGEQFF
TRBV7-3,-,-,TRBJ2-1,TGTGCCAGCAGCTTAGGGCAGCCCTACAATGAGCAGTTCTTC,CASSLGQPYNEQFF
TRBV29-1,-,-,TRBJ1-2,TGCAGCGCTGACACCGAATATGGCTACACCTTC,CSADTEYGYTF
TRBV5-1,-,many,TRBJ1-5,TGCGCCAGCAGCTTGGTAGGCGGAAATCAGCCCCAGCATTTT,CASSLVGGNQPQHF
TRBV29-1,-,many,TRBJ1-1,TGCAGCCCTTTTTCGATGAACACTGAAGCTTTCTTT,CSPFSMNTEAFF
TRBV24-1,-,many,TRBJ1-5,TGTGCCACCAGTGTGGCCGGGGAAGAGGCCCAGCATTTT,CATSVAGEEAQHF
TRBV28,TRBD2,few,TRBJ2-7,TGTGCCAGCAGTTTCGCGCGGGGGAAAAGATACGAGCAGTACTTC,CASSFARGKRYEQYF
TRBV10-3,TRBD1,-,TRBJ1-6,TGTGCCAGCAGATCGACAGGGGGCGGTTCACCCCTCCACTTT,CASRSTGGGSPLHF
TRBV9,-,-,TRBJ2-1,TGTGCCAGCAGCGTAGGGGGTAGCGGCAACAATGAGCAGTTCTTC,CASSVGGSGNNEQFF
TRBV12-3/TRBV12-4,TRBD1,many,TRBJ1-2,TGTGCCAGCAGTTTAGCGGACAGGGTTGGCTACACCTTC,CASSLADRVGYTF
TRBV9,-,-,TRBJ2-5,TGTGCCAGCAGCGTCACGGGGGCTGGGGAGACCCAGTACTTC,CASSVTGAGETQYF
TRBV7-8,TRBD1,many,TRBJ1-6,TGTGCCAGCAGTCAGGGGGGAGATTCACCCCTCCACTTT,CASSQGGDSPLHF
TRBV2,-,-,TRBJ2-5,TGTGCCAGCAGTAAGTCCCGTGCGGAGACCCAGTACTTC,CASSKSRAETQYF
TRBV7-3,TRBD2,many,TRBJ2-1,TGTGCCAGCAGCCGCGACGTCTACGGGGGGGTTAATGAGCAGTTCTTC,CASSRDVYGGVNEQFF